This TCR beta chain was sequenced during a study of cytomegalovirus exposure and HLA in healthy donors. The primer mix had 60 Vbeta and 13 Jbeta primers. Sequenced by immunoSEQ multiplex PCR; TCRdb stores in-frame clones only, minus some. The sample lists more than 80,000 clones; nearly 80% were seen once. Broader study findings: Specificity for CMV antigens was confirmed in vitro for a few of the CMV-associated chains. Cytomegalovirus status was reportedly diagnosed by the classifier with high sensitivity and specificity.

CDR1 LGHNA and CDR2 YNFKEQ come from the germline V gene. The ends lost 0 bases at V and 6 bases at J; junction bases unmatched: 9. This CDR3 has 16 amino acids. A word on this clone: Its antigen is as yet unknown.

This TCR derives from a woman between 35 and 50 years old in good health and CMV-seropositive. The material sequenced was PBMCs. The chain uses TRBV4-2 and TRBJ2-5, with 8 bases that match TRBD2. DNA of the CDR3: TGTGCCAGCAGCCAAGATGGGGGGGGACTAGGGAAGACCCAGTACTTC. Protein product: CASSQDGGGLGKTQYF.